This entry lists 8 T cell receptor beta chains sequenced from one sample in a study of shared clonotypes between healthy human individuals. This table comes from immunoSEQ multiplex PCR, and its TCRdb copy is limited to in-frame clones, with some not included. The sample carries 2 million to 2.5 million clones, around 95% recorded once. Sequences were obtained from naive CD4+ T cells sorted from blood. Sample subset: CD45RA+ positively selected. These receptors all come from a young man in good health.

V usage is TRBV28 and J usage is TRBJ2-2; no definite D call. The V end lost 6 bases, the J end lost 5 bases, and 10 bases lay between the germline ends. The germline V gene encodes CDR1 MDHEN and CDR2 SYDVKM. This CDR3 region has 13 residues. Here the CDR3 reads CASSQTKTGELFF. The CDR3 region has the DNA TGTGCCAGCAGCCAGACCAAAACCGGGGAGCTGTTTTTT.

CDR3 DNA sequence: TGTGCCAGTACCCCAACGGACAAACCCTACGAGCAGTACTTC. Translating it yields CASTPTDKPYEQYF. The gene calls are TRBV19 and TRBJ2-7; D is perhaps TRBD1 (5 bases). Per germline, CDR1 LNHDA and CDR2 SQIVND (reference sequence). Trimming left V 7 bases short and J 2 bases short, with 15 bases between. The CDR3 contains 14 residues.

In DNA form, the CDR3 reads TGTGCTAGTGGTGGGACAGGGAGGGGTACGCAGTATTTT. Amino acid sequence: CASGGTGRGTQYF. This chain connects TRBV12-5 to TRBJ2-3; TRBD1 matches 9 bases. The V segment lost 5 bases and the J segment 8 bases; nucleotides outside the gene matches: 5. Germline CDR1 and CDR2: LGHNT and FRNRAP. The CDR3 length is 13 residues.

The V call is TRBV7-3, the J call TRBJ1-1; D gene ambiguous. Germline loops: CDR1 SGHTA, CDR2 FQGTGA. V lost 10 bases and J lost 5, with 17 bases in between. The CDR3 consists of 13 residues. The CDR3 DNA sequence: TGTGCCACCGCTAAGGAGGGTTGGACTGAAGCTTTCTTT. Its translation: CATAKEGWTEAFF.

This chain links TRBV5-4 with TRBJ2-1; TRBD2 is a possible D gene (5 bases). V was shortened by 0 bases and J by 7 bases, with 17 bases between the two germline ends. The V gene's germline CDR1 is SGHNT and CDR2 YYREEE (reference sequence). The CDR3 sequence is 16 residues long. CDR3 nucleotides: TGTGCCAGCAGCTTGGAAATAACTAGTCCGAGGAATGAGCAGTTCTTC. The encoded protein is CASSLEITSPRNEQFF. The whole variable domain, filled in from reference TRBV5-4 and TRBJ2-1, reads ETGVTQSPTHLIKTRGQQVTLRCSSQSGHNTVSWYQQALGQGPQFIFQYYREEENGRGNFPPRFSGLQFPNYSSELNVNALELDDSALYLCASSLEITSPRNEQFFGPGTRLTVL.

The chain uses TRBV5-6 and TRBJ2-3; 9 bases map to TRBD1. Germline trimming cut 2 bases from V and 4 bases from J; bases unmatched to any gene: 11. This CDR3 is built from 17 residues. Germline V gene lookup returns CDR1 SGHDT and CDR2 YYEEEE. The CDR3 loop reads CASSLGQGILGPDTQYF. The CDR3 coding sequence is TGTGCCAGCAGCTTAGGACAGGGGATCCTAGGTCCAGATACGCAGTATTTT.

This clone has only one observation. A clone one base away is much larger, so this may be a read error. Additional DNA sequences in this sample encode the identical CDR3. The gene calls are TRBV30 and TRBJ2-1; no clear D gene. The ends were cut back, 2 bases at V and 0 bases at J, with 5 bases in the middle. The V gene's germline CDR1 is GTSNPN and CDR2 SVGIG (reference sequence). The CDR3 length is 13 residues. The CDR3 protein is CAWSPSSYNEQFF. CDR3 sequence (DNA): TGTGCCTGGAGTCCGAGCTCCTACAATGAGCAGTTCTTC.

V is TRBV5-1 and J is TRBJ2-1, with 10 nucleotides matching TRBD2. V lost 4 bases and J lost 7; bases outside the gene matches: 8. CDR1 is SGHRS, CDR2 YFSETQ, per germline. CDR3 size: 15 residues. CDR3 DNA: TGCGCCAGCAGCCTTATAGCGGGGGGCTCGAATGAGCAGTTCTTC. It translates to CASSLIAGGSNEQFF.